The 28 T cell receptor beta chains reported below all come from one sample, sequenced in a study of blood T cell repertoires in COVID-19. Profiled with immunoSEQ multiplex PCR; TCRdb holds only in-frame clones, not every one. The sample includes over 70,000 clones, around nine tenths seen only once; the top ten take more than 9.5%. The sample comprised peripheral blood. These TCRs come from a man aged 80 or over with acute or convalescent COVID-19.

The rearrangement links TRBV27 to TRBJ1-3; D gene ambiguous. The CDR3 has 15 residues. Looked up from germline, CDR1 is MNHEY and CDR2 is SMNVEV (reference sequence). Trimming removed 4 bases at V and 0 bases at J, with 10 bases between. The CDR3 protein is CASSSVTGSGNTIYF. The DNA of the CDR3 is TGTGCCAGCAGTTCGGTCACCGGCTCTGGAAACACCATATATTTT.

This chain uses TRBV3-1 (or the pseudogene TRBV3-2) with TRBJ2-1; 12 bases map to TRBD2. Germline CDR1 reads LGHDT; CDR2 reads YNNKEL (reference sequence). This CDR3 is 16 amino acids long. The V segment lost 3 bases and the J segment 7 bases; nucleotides outside the gene matches: 7. The CDR3 spells CASSQTTSGGLNEQFF. The CDR3 bases are TGTGCCAGCAGCCAGACGACTAGCGGGGGTTTAAATGAGCAGTTCTTC.

This clone turned up a few times. The rearrangement joins TRBV5-1 to TRBJ1-6; D is uncertain. Germline CDR1 reads SGHRS; CDR2 reads YFSETQ. Deletions cut 0 bases from V and 8 bases from J, with 12 bases between. This CDR3 is built from 15 residues. The CDR3 nucleotides read TGCGCCAGCAGCTTGGAAACCAGCCGGGATTCACCCCTCCACTTT. Translating gives CASSLETSRDSPLHF.

This clone appeared a single time. The CDR3 DNA sequence: TGTGCCAGCAGCGATGTTAACTCCTGGCAGCCCCAGCATTTT. This translates into CASSDVNSWQPQHF. This sequence joins TRBV5-8 and TRBJ1-5, with D unresolved. Germline V gene sequence: CDR1 SGHTS, CDR2 YDEGEE. V shed 4 bases and J shed 7 bases, with 15 bases lying between them. The CDR3 covers 14 residues.

This chain links TRBV19 with TRBJ2-2; TRBD2 matches at 10 bases. V shed 5 bases, J shed 1 base, and the junction held 1 base outside the gene matches. Germline V gives CDR1 LNHDA, CDR2 SQIVND (reference sequence). CDR3 length: 15 amino acids. The CDR3 spells CASSPSGGNTGELFF. In DNA, the CDR3 is TGTGCCAGTAGTCCTAGCGGGGGGAACACCGGGGAGCTGTTTTTT.

The chain joins TRBV28 to TRBJ1-2, with D possibly being TRBD1 (6 bases). Germline V CDR1 and CDR2: MDHEN, SYDVKM. CDR3 length equals 13 residues. Trimming cost V 3 bases and J 5 bases, with 10 bases left between them. CDR3 region: CASSLGAWYGYTF. The CDR3 bases are TGTGCCAGCAGTTTGGGGGCTTGGTATGGCTACACCTTC.

This chain joins TRBV5-1 and TRBJ1-1; D gene uncertain. Germline loops: CDR1 SGHRS, CDR2 YFSETQ. The CDR3 is made up of 14 amino acids. Trimming took off 6 bases at V and 0 bases at J, with 12 bases between the two ends. The DNA for the CDR3 is TGCGCCAGCATGAAGGCAGAGGTGAACACTGAAGCTTTCTTT. Translated, it gives CASMKAEVNTEAFF.

The rearrangement joins TRBV29-1 to TRBJ1-1, with a tentative D call TRBD1 (6 bases). Trimming stripped 7 bases from V and 5 bases from J, with 14 bases between. There are 12 residues in the CDR3. Germline V gene sequence: CDR1 SQVTM, CDR2 ANQGSEA. CDR3: CSASGGLTEAFF. The CDR3 DNA reads TGCAGCGCAAGCGGGGGGCTGACTGAAGCTTTCTTT.

This clone occurred a few times. The chain recombines TRBV5-4 with TRBJ1-6, with 9 bases matching TRBD1. Germline V gene lookup returns CDR1 SGHNT and CDR2 YYREEE (reference sequence). The CDR3 has 15 residues. V shed 2 bases and J 10 bases; nucleotides not matched to a gene: 7. The CDR3 region has the DNA TGTGCCAGCAGCTTACAGGGGGCCATTCCCTCACCCCTCCACTTT. Translation gives CASSLQGAIPSPLHF.

This clone was recorded only once. V and J are TRBV18 and TRBJ2-7; tentative D call: TRBD2 (5 bases). Trimming shortened V by 2 bases and J by 7 bases, and 9 bases separated the two germline ends. The CDR3 is 12 amino acids. Germline V gives CDR1 KGHSH, CDR2 LQKENI. The CDR3 loop reads CASSPDSGEQYF. CDR3 bases: TGTGCCAGCTCACCAGACTCGGGGGAGCAGTACTTC. Using reference TRBV18 and TRBJ2-7 for the parts outside the CDR3, the full variable domain is NAGVMQNPRHLVRRRGQEARLRCSPMKGHSHVYWYRQLPEEGLKFMVYLQKENIIDESGMPKERFSAEFPKEGPSILRIQQVVRGDSAAYFCASSPDSGEQYFGPGTRLTVT.

This clone was picked up one time. One end of the junction varies from germline; a read error may be responsible. The J gene is TRBJ2-3, the V gene TRBV3-1 (or the pseudogene TRBV3-2); a weak D match, TRBD2 (6 bases). Per the germline V gene, CDR1 is LGHDT and CDR2 is YNNKEL (reference sequence). The CDR3 is 16 amino acids. The CDR3 here is CASSKEVGGTTDTQYF. In DNA form, the CDR3 reads TGTGCCAGCAGCAAAGAAGTCGGGGGAACTACAGATACGCAGTATTTT.

J is TRBJ2-1 and V is TRBV5-6, with 10 bases that match TRBD2. The V gene end was trimmed by 5 bases and the J gene end by 2 bases; junction bases not matched to a gene: 7. The CDR3 contains 16 residues. The V gene's germline CDR1 is SGHDT and CDR2 YYEEEE. The CDR3 reads CASRLSGGATYNEQFF. The CDR3 DNA reads TGTGCCAGCAGGTTAAGCGGGGGGGCTACCTACAATGAGCAGTTCTTC.

This clone has only one observation. The V gene is TRBV19, the J gene TRBJ1-5, with 8 bases fitting TRBD1. Germline V gene lookup returns CDR1 LNHDA and CDR2 SQIVND (reference sequence). V shed 5 bases and J 2 bases; nucleotides not matched to a gene: 11. CDR3 length equals 17 residues. CDR3 loop: CASSLTGTGFGNQPQHF. CDR3 sequence (DNA): TGTGCCAGTAGTCTTACCGGGACAGGCTTCGGCAATCAGCCCCAGCATTTT.

The chain carries TRBV24-1 and TRBJ2-1, with TRBD2 identical over 10 bases. The CDR3 totals 15 residues. Germline-derived CDR1 and CDR2 are KGHDR and SFDVKD. Germline trimming cut 3 bases from V and 7 bases from J; bases unmatched to any gene: 5. The CDR3 sequence is CATSDTRTSGNEQFF. In nucleotides, the CDR3 is TGTGCCACCAGTGATACCCGGACTAGCGGAAATGAGCAGTTCTTC.

The chain uses TRBV5-6 and TRBJ1-2; possibly TRBD1 for D (6 bases). Germline CDR1 and CDR2: SGHDT and YYEEEE. Trimming pared 4 bases from V and 6 bases from J, leaving 16 bases between. The CDR3 is made up of 14 amino acids. CDR3: CASSIGQPGDGYTF. CDR3 coding DNA: TGTGCCAGCAGCATAGGACAGCCCGGGGATGGCTACACCTTC.

V usage is TRBV28 and J usage is TRBJ1-1; TRBD1 might be the D (6 bases). V was trimmed by 6 bases and J by 7 bases, leaving 18 bases between them. Per the germline V gene, CDR1 is MDHEN and CDR2 is SYDVKM. The CDR3 loop spans 14 amino acids. In DNA, the CDR3 is TGTGCCAGCAGGACAGGCCCTCTTACCCGTGAAGCTTTCTTT. Amino acid sequence: CASRTGPLTREAFF.

This rearrangement joins TRBV10-3 to TRBJ1-1; 8 nucleotides agree with TRBD1. Germline V gene sequence: CDR1 ENHRY, CDR2 SYGVKD. Trimming cost V 4 bases and J 1 base; bases outside gene matches: 2. The CDR3 sequence is 14 residues long. The DNA of the CDR3 is TGTGCCATCAGTGGGACAGGGCGGAACACTGAAGCTTTCTTT. As protein: CAISGTGRNTEAFF.

This chain links TRBV19 with TRBJ2-7; TRBD1 aligns across 7 bases. V lost 6 bases and J lost 2; bases outside the gene matches: 4. Germline V gene data show CDR1 as LNHDA and CDR2 as SQIVND (reference sequence). This CDR3 is 13 amino acids long. In DNA form, the CDR3 reads TGTGCCAGTAGGCCCGGACAGGCCTACGAGCAGTACTTC. It specifies CASRPGQAYEQYF.

The rearrangement joins TRBV10-3 to TRBJ1-6; D ambiguous. The CDR3 totals 15 residues. Trimming stripped 11 bases from V and 1 base from J, with 15 bases between. Germline values: CDR1 ENHRY, CDR2 SYGVKD. The CDR3 here is CAARTSESYNSPLHF. Written as DNA, the CDR3 is TGTGCCGCGAGAACCTCGGAGTCCTATAATTCACCCCTCCACTTT.

The chain employs TRBV3-1 (or the pseudogene TRBV3-2) and TRBJ1-1; D remains ambiguous. Deletions cut 1 base from V and 0 bases from J, with 9 bases between. CDR1 and CDR2 (germline): LGHDT, YNNKEL (reference sequence). CDR3 length equals 15 residues. This chain's CDR3 is CASSQGEELNTEAFF. DNA for the CDR3: TGTGCCAGCAGCCAAGGAGAGGAGCTGAACACTGAAGCTTTCTTT.

The rearrangement uses TRBV5-1 and TRBJ1-4; 10 nucleotides line up with TRBD1. This CDR3 is built from 17 residues. The V gene's germline CDR1 is SGHRS and CDR2 YFSETQ. J gave up 7 bases and V 4 bases, and 13 bases lay outside the gene matches. The CDR3 DNA follows: TGCGCCAGCAGCGCACTCGGGACAGGGGTAGCCCTTGAAAAACTGTTTTTT. It specifies CASSALGTGVALEKLFF.

This clone appeared a single time. The chain recombines TRBV11-1 with TRBJ2-5, with D perhaps TRBD2 (5 bases). From germline, CDR1 is SGHAT and CDR2 FQDESV (reference sequence). This CDR3 has 14 residues. V lost 2 bases to trimming and J lost 3 bases, with 10 bases between them. CDR3 DNA sequence: TGTGCCAGCAGCTTATTGAGAGCGGAAGAGACCCAGTACTTC. This encodes CASSLLRAEETQYF.

The chain links TRBV6-5 to TRBJ1-2; D gene unclear. The CDR3 is 13 amino acids. In germline, CDR1 is MNHEY, CDR2 SVGAGI. V was clipped by 0 bases and J by 3 bases, with 5 bases between them. The DNA for the CDR3 is TGTGCCAGCAGTTACTCGGAGGACTATGGCTACACCTTC. Translating it yields CASSYSEDYGYTF.

The J gene is TRBJ2-3, the V gene TRBV5-6, with a possible D match to TRBD1 (5 bases). CDR3 size: 16 residues. Germline V CDR1 and CDR2: SGHDT, YYEEEE. Between the trimmed V and J ends, which lost 4 bases and 0 bases, there was a span of 15 bases. The CDR3 nucleotides read TGTGCCAGCAGCGCAACCTGGGGCCTTAGCACAGATACGCAGTATTTT. Translated, it gives CASSATWGLSTDTQYF. Full variable domain (rest looked up from reference TRBV5-6 and TRBJ2-3): DAGVTQSPTHLIKTRGQQVTLRCSPKSGHDTVSWYQQALGQGPQFIFQYYEEEERQRGNFPDRFSGHQFPNYSSELNVNALLLGDSALYLCASSATWGLSTDTQYFGPGTRLTVL.

Here the CDR3 DNA reads TGCAGCGTTGAAGATTGGGTTCCAGGAATGAACACTGAAGCTTTCTTT. It encodes CSVEDWVPGMNTEAFF. The genes are TRBV29-1 and TRBJ1-1; D is undetermined. V lost 0 bases, J lost 0 bases, and 14 bases lay in between. The length of the CDR3 is 16 residues. The germline V gene has CDR1 SQVTM and CDR2 ANQGSEA.

This clone appeared a few times. The CDR3 protein is CASSTRQGAGEQYF. The CDR3 nucleotides read TGTGCCAGCAGCACCCGACAGGGGGCAGGGGAGCAGTACTTC. This chain links TRBV5-4 with TRBJ2-7; 10 positions agree with TRBD1. The V and J ends lost 4 bases and 7 bases, in that order; junction bases with no gene match: 8. The CDR3 loop spans 14 amino acids. Germline CDR1 and CDR2: SGHNT and YYREEE (reference sequence).

This chain links TRBV4-2 with TRBJ2-7, with TRBD2 matching 8 bases. Germline assignment: CDR1 LGHNA and CDR2 YNFKEQ. The CDR3 length is 15 residues. V was pared by 0 bases and J by 3 bases, with 4 bases of the junction left unmatched. In nucleotides, the CDR3 is TGTGCCAGCAGCCAAGATCTTAGCGGGGTCTACGAGCAGTACTTC. Amino acids: CASSQDLSGVYEQYF.

The chain joins TRBV28 to TRBJ1-2; tentatively, D is TRBD1 (6 bases). Between the trimmed V and J ends, which lost 3 bases and 4 bases, there was a span of 12 bases. Germline assignment: CDR1 MDHEN and CDR2 SYDVKM. This CDR3 spans 14 amino acids. In DNA, the CDR3 is TGTGCCAGCAGTTTGAGACAGGCGCTCTATGGCTACACCTTC. It codes for CASSLRQALYGYTF.